Each of the 3 T cell receptor beta chains below was sequenced from the same sample in a study of CD8 T cells in ankylosing spondylitis (dated by TCRdb to 2016 to 2017). What these receptors recognize is not known. The method was 5' RACE. The sample was run on an Illumina HiSeq 2500. TCRdb reanalyzed the raw reads on its own, using fastp at Q25 for trimming and MiXCR for clone calling, and kept in-frame beta chains. Identical CDR3 protein sequences are pooled into one entry, listed with their most common genes and DNA. Here the sample has hundreds of thousands of distinct CDR3 sequences; 25% to 30% occur a single time. About 0.89% of the sample comes from the top ten. What the authors observed across the whole study: Blood from ankylosing spondylitis patients appeared to be characterized by a TCR beta motif made up of under ten highly homologous amino acid variants.

The material sequenced was blood, either unsorted or a sorted T cell fraction (not recorded which). The receptors derive from a male donor with ankylosing spondylitis.

The chain combines TRBV12-3 or TRBV12-4 with TRBJ2-7; 12 bases align to TRBD2. The CDR3 consists of 15 residues. V lost 2 bases to trimming and J lost 2 bases; unmatched junction nucleotides: 1. The CDR3 region has the DNA TGTGCCAGCAGTTTAAGGACTAGCGGGACCTACGAGCAGTACTTC. As protein: CASSLRTSGTYEQYF.

This clonotype showed up just a few times. This chain links TRBV20-1 with TRBJ2-1, with 10 bases that match TRBD2. CDR3 length: 16 amino acids. The ends lost 0 bases at V and 4 bases at J; junction bases unmatched: 6. From germline, CDR1 is DFQATT and CDR2 SNEGSKA (reference sequence). CDR3 DNA sequence: TGCAGTGCTAGAGATAGTACTAGCGGGACATACAATGAGCAGTTCTTC. Translating gives CSARDSTSGTYNEQFF.

This sequence joins TRBV5-1 and TRBJ1-2; TRBD1 matches at 7 bases. With V trimmed by 1 base and J by 8 bases, 11 bases remained unmatched. CDR3 size: 15 residues. Per the germline V gene, CDR1 is SGHRS and CDR2 is YFSETQ. The CDR3 loop is CASSLRGGAEEGYTF. For the CDR3, the DNA is TGCGCCAGCAGCTTGCGAGGGGGCGCGGAGGAGGGCTACACCTTC.